This TCR beta chain was sequenced during a study of T-cell reconstitution after alpha-beta-depleted transplantation in children. The CDR3 runs 11 residues. V was trimmed by 6 bases and J by 2 bases, leaving 4 bases between them. Findings and limits, study-wide: Surviving recipient T cells and thymic progenitors produced the high day-60 TCRbeta diversity seen in some patients. Where alpha-beta T cells came from about two months after transplant was reportedly several hundred expanded graft clones. T-cell numbers and diversity one year post-transplant derived largely from freshly generated T cells.

Unique molecular identifiers were used to barcode this TCRbeta library. One entry per CDR3 protein, called by TCRdb with MiXCR from the PCR reads. The table has some 26,000 distinct CDR3 sequences, 18% seen once. Details on this clonotype: Its antigen is currently unknown.

This chain links TRBV12-3 or TRBV12-4 with TRBJ1-1; D ambiguous. The receptor comes from a male patient aged 2-15 years who had a stem cell transplant for acute lymphoblastic leukemia, so the T cells may come from the graft donor. The sample was PBMCs, mostly from graft donor cells, taken 60 days after TCRalphabeta/CD19-depleted stem cell transplant. The CDR3 DNA is TGTGCCAGCAGGGACAACACTGAAGCTTTCTTT. Its translation: CASRDNTEAFF.